The 20 T cell receptor beta chains presented below share a single source sample, sequenced in a study of tumor-infiltrating lymphocytes in primary liver carcinoma. The authors made TCR beta cDNA from 500 ng total RNA with a constant-region primer. The TCR beta library was amplified through three nested multiplex PCR rounds in a modified ARM-PCR procedure. Running 10 cycles apiece, the first two PCR rounds relied on TRBV1-TRBV30 forward primers together with a C-beta reverse primer. In TCRdb, the multiplex PCR reads were re-called with MiXCR into one record per CDR3 protein. The top ten hold about 17% of the sample, which has approximately 320,000 distinct CDR3 sequences, roughly three fifths seen once. The study extracted blood RNA from unsorted whole blood and also extracted germline DNA. Material for sequencing was peripheral blood. These receptors were obtained from a woman under 40 with primary liver carcinoma and hepatitis B virus infection.

Points on this clonotype: A junction boundary mismatches the germline segment, possibly from a read error. The chain is built from TRBV5-1 and TRBJ2-3; D is unresolved. Germline assignment: CDR1 SGHRS and CDR2 YFSETQ. This CDR3 contains 14 residues. The CDR3 here is CASSRQRGSDTRYF. The CDR3 nucleotides are TGCGCCAGCAGCCGCCAACGCGGCTCAGATACGCGGTATTTT.

The chain employs TRBV7-9 and TRBJ2-3; D is unclear. The CDR3 sequence is 13 residues long. Germline lookup yields CDR1 SEHNR and CDR2 FQNEAQ (reference sequence). V was trimmed by 5 bases and J by 6 bases, leaving 12 bases between them. The CDR3 DNA reads TGTGCCAGCAGCGACGGGCCGGTGGATACGCAGTATTTT. Translating gives CASSDGPVDTQYF.

Note on this clonotype: A read error may be the cause here, since a much bigger clone is one base away. The chain's CDR3 is CAGLAGELFF. DNA of the CDR3: TGTGCCGGCCTCGCCGGGGAGCTGTTTTTT. This chain connects TRBV6-6 to TRBJ2-2, with D uncertain. V was cut by 11 bases and J by 6 bases, with 7 bases left in between. Germline loops: CDR1 MNHNY, CDR2 SVGAGI (reference sequence). CDR3 length equals 10 residues.

This clonotype came up many times. V is TRBV7-9 and J is TRBJ1-4, with D maybe TRBD1 (5 bases). Germline loops: CDR1 SEHNR, CDR2 FQNEAQ (reference sequence). V shed 3 bases and J shed 7 bases, with 12 bases lying between them. The CDR3 is made up of 14 amino acids. CDR3 residues: CASSFQGETEKLFF. CDR3 DNA sequence: TGTGCCAGCAGCTTTCAGGGTGAAACTGAAAAACTGTTTTTT.

As for this clonotype: One end of the junction varies from germline; a read error may be responsible. This chain links TRBV5-5 with TRBJ2-3; weak D call: TRBD2 (5 bases). Germline CDR1 and CDR2: SGHKS and YYEKEE (reference sequence). CDR3 length equals 19 residues. CDR3 loop: CGSTIGLGAVRSGTDTQYF. CDR3 sequence (DNA): TGTGGCAGCACCATAGGCCTAGGAGCGGTCCGGAGCGGTACAGATACGCAATATTTT.

This clonotype has more than one count but fewer than ten. This chain's CDR3 is CASDREAGNTIYF. The CDR3 DNA is TGTGCCAGCGACAGGGAGGCTGGAAACACCATATATTTT. The rearrangement uses TRBV7-9 and TRBJ1-3; 7 bases match TRBD1. The V gene end was trimmed by 8 bases and the J gene end by 2 bases; junction bases not matched to a gene: 3. Germline V CDR1 and CDR2: SEHNR, FQNEAQ (reference sequence). The CDR3 has 13 amino acids.

In nucleotides, the CDR3 is TGTGCCAGCAGTAACCAACAGGGGAGCAATCAGCCCCAGCATTTT. Translating it yields CASSNQQGSNQPQHF. The chain recombines TRBV28 with TRBJ1-5; 7 bases agree with TRBD1. V shed 5 bases and J 1 base; nucleotides not matched to a gene: 5. The CDR3 spans 15 residues. The germline gives CDR1 MDHEN, CDR2 SYDVKM.

The gene calls are TRBV4-3 and TRBJ2-1; TRBD2 is a possible D gene (5 bases). This CDR3 region has 16 residues. V dropped 1 base and J dropped 7 bases, with 17 bases sitting between them. Germline loops: CDR1 LGHNA, CDR2 YSLEER. CDR3 sequence: CASSQVSPGWENEQFF. The CDR3 DNA is TGCGCCAGCAGCCAAGTATCTCCGGGATGGGAGAATGAGCAGTTCTTC.

This clonotype has just a few counts. This chain connects TRBV10-3 to TRBJ2-2; the D is unclear. From germline, CDR1 is ENHRY and CDR2 SYGVKD. Trimming took 0 bases from V and 2 from J, leaving 4 bases between them. This CDR3 is 14 amino acids long. The CDR3 DNA follows: TGTGCCATCAGTGAGTCGCCAAACACCGGGGAGCTGTTTTTT. It codes for CAISESPNTGELFF.

A remark on this clonotype: A single base separates this from a much larger clone, so it may be a read error. V gene TRBV4-3 combines with J gene TRBJ1-6; TRBD1 matches 10 bases. This CDR3 contains 16 residues. CDR1 and CDR2 (germline): LGHNA, YSLEER. V lost 5 bases and J lost 7; bases outside the gene matches: 8. The CDR3 DNA follows: TGCGCCAGCAGCTCCCGGGACAGGGGAAGGAATTCACCCCTCCACTTT. Amino acid sequence: CASSSRDRGRNSPLHF.

The chain has TRBV30 and TRBJ2-7; D not resolved. Germline values: CDR1 GTSNPN, CDR2 SVGIG (reference sequence). The V gene lost 0 bases and the J gene lost 1 base, with 10 bases spanning the gap. The CDR3 sequence is 14 residues long. The CDR3 protein is CAWSVKGRSYEQYF. Here the CDR3 DNA reads TGTGCCTGGAGTGTGAAAGGTAGATCCTACGAGCAGTACTTC.

The chain is built from TRBV12-3 or TRBV12-4 and TRBJ1-5; TRBD1 aligns across 9 bases. V lost 10 bases to trimming and J lost 6 bases; unmatched junction nucleotides: 13. This CDR3 is 15 amino acids long. CDR3 nucleotide sequence: TGTGCCAATAGTAGAAAACAGGGGGCGAGTCAGCCCCAGCATTTT. Translation: CANSRKQGASQPQHF.

A single count supports this clonotype. CDR3 DNA: TGTGCCAGCCGGGGCATTTGGAGGCAAAATGAGCAGTTCTTC. This translates into CASRGIWRQNEQFF. The chain combines TRBV6-2 or TRBV6-3 with TRBJ2-1, with D perhaps matching TRBD1 or TRBD2 (5 bases each). The CDR3 is 14 residues long. The V and J ends lost 8 bases and 7 bases respectively, with 18 bases between them. Germline CDR1 MNHEY, CDR2 SVGEGT.

This clonotype was counted a single time. A junction boundary mismatches the germline segment, possibly from a read error. The CDR3 DNA reads TGTGCCAGCAGCCCCGACAGGGGGATAAGGACTGAAGCCTTCTTT. This encodes CASSPDRGIRTEAFF. The gene calls are TRBV11-3 and TRBJ1-1; 9 nucleotides align to TRBD1. The germline V gene has CDR1 SGHNT and CDR2 YENEEA. This CDR3 contains 15 residues.

Notes on this clonotype: The junction shows a germline mismatch at one end, possibly a read error. The chain carries TRBV11-2 and TRBJ2-1; 12 nucleotides line up with TRBD2. The length of the CDR3 is 16 residues. Germline loops: CDR1 SGHAT, CDR2 FQNNGV. The CDR3 reads CVSSSPTSGRAYEQFF. The CDR3 DNA reads as TGTGTCAGCAGCTCCCCGACTAGCGGGAGAGCGTATGAGCAGTTCTTC. Variable domain in full (rest from reference TRBV11-2 and TRBJ2-1): EAGVAQSPRYKIIEKRQSVAFWCNPISGHATLYWYQQILGQGPKLLIQFQNNGVVDDSQLPKDRFSAERLKGVDSTLKIQPAKLEDSAVYLCVSSSPTSGRAYEQFFGPGTRLTVL.

The chain recombines TRBV6-5 with TRBJ1-5; D might be TRBD1 (5 bases). Per germline, CDR1 MNHEY and CDR2 SVGAGI. Trimming removed 8 bases from V and 9 bases from J, with 20 bases in between. The CDR3 is 14 amino acids. The DNA of the CDR3 is TGTGCCAGCTGGTCGAGTTCGTCGAGGGGGCCCCAGCATTTT. It translates to CASWSSSSRGPQHF.

This clonotype was seen a single time. A much larger clonotype is one base distant, so this may be a read error. The chain joins TRBV29-1 to TRBJ1-1, with 7 nucleotides matching TRBD1. The CDR3 consists of 14 residues. The V gene end was trimmed by 1 base and the J gene end by 5 bases; junction bases not matched to a gene: 7. Germline assignment: CDR1 SQVTM and CDR2 ANQGSEA. The CDR3 nucleotides read TGCAGCGTTGAAGTTAATCGGGACAGAACTGAAGCTTTCTTT. This sequence encodes CSVEVNRDRTEAFF.

This chain connects TRBV4-2 to TRBJ2-1, with TRBD2 identical over 7 bases. The junction had 22 bases not matched to a gene; V was cut back by 5 bases and J by 12 bases. The CDR3 covers 17 residues. The germline CDR1 and CDR2 sequences are LGHNA and YNFKEQ. The CDR3 loop is CASSEAQGAGVGRRQFF. CDR3 nucleotides: TGTGCCAGCAGCGAAGCCCAGGGTGCGGGAGTGGGCAGGAGGCAGTTCTTC.

In DNA form, the CDR3 reads TGTGCCAGCAGTCAGACCGGGACGAACACTGAAGCTTTCTTT. As protein: CASSQTGTNTEAFF. This chain uses TRBV2 with TRBJ1-1, with D perhaps TRBD1 (5 bases). This CDR3 spans 14 amino acids. CDR1 SNHLY and CDR2 FYNNEI come from the germline V gene. V lost 5 bases to trimming and J lost 1 base, with 11 bases between them.

As for this clonotype: Here the CDR3 omits its conserved ending phenylalanine or tryptophan, so a read error is the likely source. The chain combines TRBV28 with TRBJ1-5; D ambiguous. The CDR3 runs 12 residues. Germline assignment: CDR1 MDHEN and CDR2 SYDVKM. V was trimmed by 7 bases and J by 3 bases, leaving 7 bases between them. CDR3 loop: CASKGLNQPQHL. In DNA, the CDR3 is TGTGCCAGCAAGGGCCTCAATCAGCCCCAGCATCTT.